The clone carrying this TCR beta chain has only a few counts. The antigen remains undetermined. Sequencing targeted expressed TCRB transcripts, as all isolated RNA had been reverse transcribed. Sequencing was performed with immunoSEQ multiplex PCR; in TCRdb, only in-frame clones are kept and a portion is missing. The data contain more than 250,000 clones, 20% of them singletons. The CDR3 loop spans 14 amino acids. The ends were cut back, 0 bases at V and 8 bases at J, with 10 bases in the middle. Per the germline V gene, CDR1 is SGHTA and CDR2 is FQGNSA. The entry originates in a study of beta chain features in type 1 diabetes. As for the study in general: Taken together, all samples contributed approximately 110,000,000 examined sorted cells. Broader study findings: There was a moderate but significant shortening of TCRB CDR3s in all four CD4+ subsets of Type 1 diabetes patients. These data did not resolve whether HLA type affects TCRB rearrangement. Type 1 diabetes patients showed fewer insertions and more deletions at VDJ junctions.

This TCR was recovered from a woman aged 35 to 49 with type 1 diabetes. The chain has TRBV7-2 and TRBJ1-4, with D possibly TRBD1 on 5 matching bases. The sequencing input was naive CD4+ T cells from blood. The CDR3 sequence: CASSLAREAEKLFF. Here the CDR3 DNA reads TGTGCCAGCAGCTTAGCCAGGGAGGCGGAAAAACTGTTTTTT.